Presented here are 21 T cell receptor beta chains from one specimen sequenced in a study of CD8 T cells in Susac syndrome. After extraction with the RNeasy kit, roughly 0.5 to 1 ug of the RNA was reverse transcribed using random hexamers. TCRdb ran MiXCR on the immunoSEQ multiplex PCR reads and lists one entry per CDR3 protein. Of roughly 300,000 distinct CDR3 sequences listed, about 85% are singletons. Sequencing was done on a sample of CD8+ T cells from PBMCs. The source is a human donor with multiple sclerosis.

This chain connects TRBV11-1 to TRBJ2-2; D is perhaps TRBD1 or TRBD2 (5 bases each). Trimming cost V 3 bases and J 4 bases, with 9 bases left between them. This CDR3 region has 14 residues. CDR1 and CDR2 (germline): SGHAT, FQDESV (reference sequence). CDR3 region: CASSFLRGTGELFF. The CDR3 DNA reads TGTGCCAGCAGCTTCTTGAGGGGCACCGGGGAGCTGTTTTTT.

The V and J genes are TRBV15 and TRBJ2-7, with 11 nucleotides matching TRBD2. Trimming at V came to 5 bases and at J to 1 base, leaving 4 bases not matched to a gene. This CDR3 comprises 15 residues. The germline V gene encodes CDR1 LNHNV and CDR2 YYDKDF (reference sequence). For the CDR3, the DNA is TGTGCCACCAGCGGGGGGACTAGCGGATCCTACGAGCAGTACTTC. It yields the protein CATSGGTSGSYEQYF. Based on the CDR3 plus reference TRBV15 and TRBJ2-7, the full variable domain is DAMVIQNPRYQVTQFGKPVTLSCSQTLNHNVMYWYQQKSSQAPKLLFHYYDKDFNNEADTPDNFQSRRPNTSFCFLDIRSPGLGDTAMYLCATSGGTSGSYEQYFGPGTRLTVT.

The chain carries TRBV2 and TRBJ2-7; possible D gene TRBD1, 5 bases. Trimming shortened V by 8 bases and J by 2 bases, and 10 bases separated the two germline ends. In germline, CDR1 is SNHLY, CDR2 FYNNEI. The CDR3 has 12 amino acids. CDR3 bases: TGTGCCAGCGACGACAGTCCCTACGAGCAGTACTTC. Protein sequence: CASDDSPYEQYF.

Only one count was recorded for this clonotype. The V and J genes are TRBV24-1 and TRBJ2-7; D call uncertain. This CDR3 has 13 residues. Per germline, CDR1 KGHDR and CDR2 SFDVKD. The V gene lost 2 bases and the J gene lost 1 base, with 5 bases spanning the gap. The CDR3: CATSDSVSYEQYF. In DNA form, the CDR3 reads TGTGCCACCAGTGATTCGGTTTCCTACGAGCAGTACTTC.

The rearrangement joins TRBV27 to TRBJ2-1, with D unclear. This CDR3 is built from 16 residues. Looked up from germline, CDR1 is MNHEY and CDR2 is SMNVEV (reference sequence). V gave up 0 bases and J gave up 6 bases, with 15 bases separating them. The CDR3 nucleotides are TGTGCCAGCAGTTTATCACCCGGAACGTATGTCAATGAGCAGTTCTTC. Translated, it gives CASSLSPGTYVNEQFF.

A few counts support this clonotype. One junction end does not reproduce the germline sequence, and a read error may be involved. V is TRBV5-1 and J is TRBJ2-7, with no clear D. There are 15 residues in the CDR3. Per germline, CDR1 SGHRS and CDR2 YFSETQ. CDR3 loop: CASSLGIDYSYEQYF. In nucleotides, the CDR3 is TGCGCCAGCAGTTTGGGCATCGATTACTCCTACGAGCAGTACTTC.

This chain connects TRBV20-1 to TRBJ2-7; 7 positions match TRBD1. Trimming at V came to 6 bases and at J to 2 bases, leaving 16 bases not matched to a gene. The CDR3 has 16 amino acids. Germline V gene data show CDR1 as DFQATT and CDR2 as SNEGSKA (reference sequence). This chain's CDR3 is CSARAAWAGGPYEQYF. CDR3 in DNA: TGCAGTGCCCGAGCCGCGTGGGCAGGGGGACCCTACGAGCAGTACTTC.

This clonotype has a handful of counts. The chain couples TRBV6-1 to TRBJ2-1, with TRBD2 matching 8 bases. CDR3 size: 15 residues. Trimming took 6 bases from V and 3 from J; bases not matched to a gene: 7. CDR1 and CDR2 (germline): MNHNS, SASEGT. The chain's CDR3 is CASSLTSVGYNEQFF. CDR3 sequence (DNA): TGTGCCAGCAGCCTGACTAGCGTGGGCTACAATGAGCAGTTCTTC.

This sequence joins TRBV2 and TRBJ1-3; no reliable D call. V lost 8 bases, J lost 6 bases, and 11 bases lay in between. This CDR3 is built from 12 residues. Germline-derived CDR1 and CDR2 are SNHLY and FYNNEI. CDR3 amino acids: CASRGGENTIYF. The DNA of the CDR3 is TGTGCCAGCCGGGGTGGGGAAAACACCATATATTTT.

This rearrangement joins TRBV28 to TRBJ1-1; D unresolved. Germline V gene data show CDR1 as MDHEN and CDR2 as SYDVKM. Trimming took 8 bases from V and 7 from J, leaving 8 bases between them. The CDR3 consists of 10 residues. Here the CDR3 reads CASFYLEAFF. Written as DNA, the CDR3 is TGTGCCAGCTTTTACCTTGAAGCTTTCTTT. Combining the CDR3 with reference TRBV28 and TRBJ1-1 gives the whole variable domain DVKVTQSSRYLVKRTGEKVFLECVQDMDHENMFWYRQDPGLGLRLIYFSYDVKMKEKGDIPEGYSVSREKKERFSLILESASTNQTSMYLCASFYLEAFFGQGTRLTVV.

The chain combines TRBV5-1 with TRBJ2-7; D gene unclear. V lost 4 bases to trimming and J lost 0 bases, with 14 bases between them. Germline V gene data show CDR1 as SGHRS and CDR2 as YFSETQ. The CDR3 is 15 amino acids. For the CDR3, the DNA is TGCGCCAGCAGCAGACCGACGGACGGCTCCTACGAGCAGTACTTC. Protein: CASSRPTDGSYEQYF. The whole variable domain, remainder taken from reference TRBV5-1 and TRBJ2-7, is KAGVTQTPRYLIKTRGQQVTLSCSPISGHRSVSWYQQTPGQGLQFLFEYFSETQRNKGNFPGRFSGRQFSNSRSEMNVSTLELGDSALYLCASSRPTDGSYEQYFGPGTRLTVT.

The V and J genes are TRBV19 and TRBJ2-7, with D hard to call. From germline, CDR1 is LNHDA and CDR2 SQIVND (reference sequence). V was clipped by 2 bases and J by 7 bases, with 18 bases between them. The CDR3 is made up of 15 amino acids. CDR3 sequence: CASSIRLAPIEEQYF. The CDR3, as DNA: TGTGCCAGTAGTATAAGGCTGGCCCCGATCGAGGAGCAGTACTTC. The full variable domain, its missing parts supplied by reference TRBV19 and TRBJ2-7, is DGGITQSPKYLFRKEGQNVTLSCEQNLNHDAMYWYRQDPGQGLRLIYYSQIVNDFQKGDIAEGYSVSREKKESFPLTVTSAQKNPTAFYLCASSIRLAPIEEQYFGPGTRLTVT.

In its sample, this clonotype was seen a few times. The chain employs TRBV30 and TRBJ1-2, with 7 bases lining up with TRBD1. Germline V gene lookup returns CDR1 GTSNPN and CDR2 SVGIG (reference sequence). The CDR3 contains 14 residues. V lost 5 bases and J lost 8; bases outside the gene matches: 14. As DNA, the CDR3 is TGTGCCTGGGAGGCTAACAGGGGAAGGAACGGCTACACCTTC. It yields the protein CAWEANRGRNGYTF.

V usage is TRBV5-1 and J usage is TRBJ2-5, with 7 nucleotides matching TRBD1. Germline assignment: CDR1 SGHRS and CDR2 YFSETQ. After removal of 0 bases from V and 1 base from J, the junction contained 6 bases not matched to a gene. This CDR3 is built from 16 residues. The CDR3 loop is CASSLGLGQSQETQYF. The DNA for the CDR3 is TGCGCCAGCAGCTTGGGTCTGGGACAGAGCCAAGAGACCCAGTACTTC.

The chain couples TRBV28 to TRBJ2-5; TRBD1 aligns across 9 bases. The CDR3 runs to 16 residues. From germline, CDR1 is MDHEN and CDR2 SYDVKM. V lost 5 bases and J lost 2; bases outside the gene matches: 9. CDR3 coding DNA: TGTGCCAGCAGTCCCGAAGGGACAGGGTTACAAGAGACCCAGTACTTC. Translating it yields CASSPEGTGLQETQYF.

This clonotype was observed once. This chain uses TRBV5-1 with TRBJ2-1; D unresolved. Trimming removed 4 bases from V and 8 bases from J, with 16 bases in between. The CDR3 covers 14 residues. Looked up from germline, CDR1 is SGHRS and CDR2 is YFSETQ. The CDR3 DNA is TGCGCCAGCAGCCAAGGCTATACCATGGATGAGCAGTTCTTC. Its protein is CASSQGYTMDEQFF.

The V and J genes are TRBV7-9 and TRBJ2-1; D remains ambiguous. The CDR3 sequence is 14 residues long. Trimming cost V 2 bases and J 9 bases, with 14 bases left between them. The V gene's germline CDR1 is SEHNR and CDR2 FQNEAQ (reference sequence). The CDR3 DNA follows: TGTGCCAGCAGCTTATCGGGCCGCGGCGGTGAGCAGTTCTTC. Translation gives CASSLSGRGGEQFF.

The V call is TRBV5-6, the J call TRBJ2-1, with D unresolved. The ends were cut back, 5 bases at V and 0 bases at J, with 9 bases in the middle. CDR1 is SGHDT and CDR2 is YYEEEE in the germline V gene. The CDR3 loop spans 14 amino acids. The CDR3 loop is CASRGPGSYNEQFF. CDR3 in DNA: TGTGCCAGCAGGGGCCCAGGCTCCTACAATGAGCAGTTCTTC.

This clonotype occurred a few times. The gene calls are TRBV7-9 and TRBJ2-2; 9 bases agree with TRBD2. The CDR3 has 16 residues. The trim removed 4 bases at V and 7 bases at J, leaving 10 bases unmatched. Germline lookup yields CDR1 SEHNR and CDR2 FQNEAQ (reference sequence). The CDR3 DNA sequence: TGTGCCAGCAGCTCATGGACTAGCGTCATGATCGGGGAGCTGTTTTTT. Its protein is CASSSWTSVMIGELFF.

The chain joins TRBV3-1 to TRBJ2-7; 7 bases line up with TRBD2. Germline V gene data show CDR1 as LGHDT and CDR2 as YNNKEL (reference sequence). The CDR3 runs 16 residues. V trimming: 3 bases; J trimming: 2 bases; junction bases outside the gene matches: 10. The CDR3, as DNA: TGTGCCAGCAGCCAGGTACCGGGACTACCTCCCTACGAGCAGTACTTC. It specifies CASSQVPGLPPYEQYF.

The CDR3 nucleotides are TGTGCCAGTAGCAACCCGGACGTACGCACAGATACGCAGTATTTT. Translating gives CASSNPDVRTDTQYF. V gene TRBV19 combines with J gene TRBJ2-3; no firm D call. Germline CDR1 reads LNHDA; CDR2 reads SQIVND (reference sequence). Trimming shortened V by 6 bases and J by 1 base, and 14 bases separated the two germline ends. The CDR3 totals 15 residues.